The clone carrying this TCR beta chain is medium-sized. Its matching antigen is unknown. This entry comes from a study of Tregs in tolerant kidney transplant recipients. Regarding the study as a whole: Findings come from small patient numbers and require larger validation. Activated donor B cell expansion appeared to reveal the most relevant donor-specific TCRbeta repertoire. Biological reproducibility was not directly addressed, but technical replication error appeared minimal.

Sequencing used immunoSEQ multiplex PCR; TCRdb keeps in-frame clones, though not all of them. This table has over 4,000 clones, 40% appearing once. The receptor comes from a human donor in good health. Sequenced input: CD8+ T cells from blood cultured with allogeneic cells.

The CDR3 nucleotides are TGTGCCAGCAGCCCGAGATCGATTTCGTCAGGGGGCACTGAAGCTTTCTTT. It specifies CASSPRSISSGGTEAFF. The chain joins TRBV9 to TRBJ1-1, with 7 bases lining up with TRBD1. This CDR3 is built from 17 residues. Germline values: CDR1 SGDLS, CDR2 YYNGEE. Unmatched junction bases numbered 16, after V lost 4 bases and J lost 4 bases.